Following are 19 T cell receptor beta chains from one sample sequenced in a study of early T cells in non-severe SARS-CoV-2 infection. TCRdb re-analysed the 5' RACE reads in MiXCR, keeping a single row per CDR3 protein. The sample has tens of thousands of distinct CDR3 sequences; less than 15% are singletons. Material: whole blood. The receptors here all came from an adult who was a healthcare worker with PCR-confirmed SARS-CoV-2 infection or an uninfected control (not recorded which).

Only a few counts were recorded for this clonotype. The chain joins TRBV19 to TRBJ1-2, with TRBD1 matching over 7 bases. The CDR3 covers 16 residues. Germline assignment: CDR1 LNHDA and CDR2 SQIVND (reference sequence). Trimming at V came to 5 bases and at J to 5 bases, leaving 14 bases not matched to a gene. CDR3 in DNA: TGTGCCAGTAGTTCCCGCCGCGGACAGGACTCATATGGCTACACCTTC. This translates into CASSSRRGQDSYGYTF.

Only a few counts were recorded for this clonotype. The V and J genes are TRBV6-2 or TRBV6-3 and TRBJ2-2, with 14 positions matching TRBD2. This CDR3 spans 18 amino acids. The V gene end was trimmed by 4 bases and the J gene end by 1 base; junction bases not matched to a gene: 5. CDR1 MNHEY and CDR2 SVGEGT come from the germline V gene. The CDR3 coding sequence is TGTGCCAGCAGTTTCTCGGGACTAGCGGGGGAGAACACCGGGGAGCTGTTTTTT. Translating it yields CASSFSGLAGENTGELFF.

This clonotype has more than one count but fewer than ten. The CDR3 region has the DNA TGTGCCAGCAGCTTAGATTTGCAGACAAAAGCTTTCTTT. This gives the protein CASSLDLQTKAFF. The chain has TRBV7-2 and TRBJ1-1, with D hard to call. Trimming left V 1 base short and J 9 bases short, with 12 bases between. This CDR3 has 13 residues. CDR1 and CDR2 from the germline V gene are SGHTA and FQGNSA.

This clonotype was seen only a few times. This CDR3 reads CASSYRDSALAKNIQYF. CDR3 sequence (DNA): TGTGCCAGCAGTTACCGGGACAGCGCACTAGCCAAAAACATTCAGTACTTC. The chain employs TRBV6-8 and TRBJ2-4, with TRBD1 matching 7 bases. CDR1 and CDR2 (germline): MNHGY, SAAAGT. The V and J ends lost 2 bases and 0 bases, in that order; junction bases with no gene match: 7. The CDR3 sequence is 17 residues long.

This clonotype was recorded at least ten times. The rearrangement links TRBV7-9 to TRBJ1-1; D not resolved. Trimming took off 2 bases at V and 6 bases at J, with 4 bases between the two ends. Germline CDR1 and CDR2: SEHNR and FQNEAQ (reference sequence). The CDR3 extends over 11 amino acids. CDR3 coding DNA: TGTGCCAGCAGCTTACTTCCTGAAGCTTTCTTT. Amino acid sequence: CASSLLPEAFF.

V and J are TRBV11-2 and TRBJ1-6; D not certain. The germline V gene has CDR1 SGHAT and CDR2 FQNNGV. V lost 3 bases and J 0 bases, leaving 9 bases between the germline ends. CDR3 length: 16 residues. Here the CDR3 DNA reads TGTGCCAGCAGCTTGGGTGGGAGCTCCTATAATTCACCCCTCCACTTT. Protein product: CASSLGGSSYNSPLHF.

The sample holds many counts of this clonotype. The chain has TRBV9 and TRBJ1-5; possible D gene TRBD1, 5 bases. The CDR3 covers 14 residues. Deletions cut 5 bases from V and 7 bases from J, with 16 bases between. The germline V gene encodes CDR1 SGDLS and CDR2 YYNGEE. In DNA form, the CDR3 reads TGTGCCAGCAGTCGTACGCAGGGAGGCCAGCCCCAGCATTTT. This gives the protein CASSRTQGGQPQHF.

This clonotype showed up many times. V usage is TRBV20-1 and J usage is TRBJ2-3; TRBD1 or TRBD2 may be the D gene (6 bases each). V lost 2 bases and J lost 1, with 13 bases in between. Germline lookup yields CDR1 DFQATT and CDR2 SNEGSKA (reference sequence). The CDR3 extends over 15 amino acids. CDR3 sequence: CSARKGGDGTDTQYF. The CDR3 DNA follows: TGCAGTGCTAGAAAGGGGGGCGATGGCACAGATACGCAGTATTTT.

The chain uses TRBV7-3 and TRBJ2-5; D gene uncertain. Germline V gene lookup returns CDR1 SGHTA and CDR2 FQGTGA. The CDR3 covers 13 residues. Trimming cost V 5 bases and J 3 bases, with 10 bases left between them. CDR3 region: CASSRSKEETQYF. The CDR3 nucleotides read TGTGCCAGCAGCAGGAGTAAGGAAGAGACCCAGTACTTC.

The chain carries TRBV28 and TRBJ1-1; no clear D. Trimming removed 3 bases at V and 1 base at J, with 6 bases between. The germline V gene has CDR1 MDHEN and CDR2 SYDVKM. This CDR3 contains 13 residues. The CDR3 loop is CASSLLKNTEAFF. The CDR3 DNA is TGTGCCAGCAGTTTGCTAAAGAACACTGAAGCTTTCTTT.

The chain links TRBV28 to TRBJ1-3, with a possible D match to TRBD1 (6 bases). The V end was cut by 6 bases, the J end by 0 bases, with 12 bases between. From germline, CDR1 is MDHEN and CDR2 SYDVKM. CDR3 length: 15 amino acids. CDR3 in DNA: TGTGCCAGCAGCCCGACAGGACGCTCTGGAAACACCATATATTTT. Translation: CASSPTGRSGNTIYF.

The chain employs TRBV20-1 and TRBJ1-4; D call uncertain. From germline, CDR1 is DFQATT and CDR2 SNEGSKA (reference sequence). The V end was cut by 1 base, the J end by 3 bases, with 6 bases between. CDR3 length equals 13 residues. CDR3 amino acids: CSARGAANEKLFF. The CDR3 coding sequence is TGCAGTGCTAGAGGGGCGGCTAATGAAAAACTGTTTTTT.

The chain is built from TRBV28 and TRBJ1-1; D might be TRBD1 (5 bases). Germline CDR1 MDHEN, CDR2 SYDVKM. The CDR3 has 14 amino acids. The germline V and J ends were trimmed by 1 base and 6 bases, with 12 bases remaining between them. The CDR3, as DNA: TGTGCCAGCAGTTTATCGCGGGGGGTTGCTGAAGCTTTCTTT. Translated, it gives CASSLSRGVAEAFF.

The rearrangement links TRBV15 to TRBJ2-7; TRBD2 aligns across 11 bases. CDR1 is LNHNV, CDR2 YYDKDF, per germline (reference sequence). V lost 0 bases and J lost 0; bases outside the gene matches: 4. This CDR3 contains 17 residues. The CDR3 here is CATSRDLTSGSSYEQYF. In DNA form, the CDR3 reads TGTGCCACCAGCAGAGATCTTACTAGCGGGAGCTCCTACGAGCAGTACTTC.

The chain carries TRBV2 and TRBJ1-2, with TRBD1 as a possible D gene (5 bases). Trimming shortened V by 2 bases and J by 8 bases, and 18 bases separated the two germline ends. There are 15 residues in the CDR3. From germline, CDR1 is SNHLY and CDR2 FYNNEI. CDR3 sequence reads: CASSEIRGERSGYTF. The CDR3 DNA reads TGTGCCAGCAGTGAAATCCGGGGGGAAAGGTCGGGCTACACCTTC.

The rearrangement joins TRBV3-1 to TRBJ1-1, with D possibly TRBD1 on 6 matching bases. The CDR3 sequence is 14 residues long. Per germline, CDR1 LGHDT and CDR2 YNNKEL (reference sequence). Trimming removed 0 bases from V and 1 base from J, with 6 bases in between. DNA for the CDR3: TGTGCCAGCAGCCAAGAGACAGGGAACACTGAAGCTTTCTTT. It translates to CASSQETGNTEAFF.

This clonotype has ten or more counts. The CDR3 loop reads CSVLWADGSGSAYEQYF. The CDR3 DNA sequence: TGCAGCGTATTATGGGCGGACGGTAGCGGGAGCGCCTACGAGCAGTACTTC. This rearrangement joins TRBV29-1 to TRBJ2-7; 9 nucleotides match TRBD2. V was pared by 6 bases and J by 2 bases, with 17 bases of the junction left unmatched. From germline, CDR1 is SQVTM and CDR2 ANQGSEA. The CDR3 totals 17 residues.

Comment on this clonotype: Germline is not matched at one junction end, which may reflect a read error. The chain joins TRBV5-1 to TRBJ1-1, with D perhaps TRBD1 (5 bases). Germline CDR1 is SGHRS and CDR2 is YFSETQ. The CDR3 covers 13 residues. The CDR3: CTSSLPGGTEAFF. For the CDR3, the DNA is TGCACCAGCAGCTTGCCCGGGGGCACTGAAGCTTTCTTT. Filled out from reference TRBV5-1 and TRBJ1-1, the complete variable domain reads KAGVTQTPRYLIKTRGQQVTLSCSPISGHRSVSWYQQTPGQGLQFLFEYFSETQRNKGNFPGRFSGRQFSNSRSEMNVSTLELGDSALYLCTSSLPGGTEAFFGQGTRLTVV.

The chain uses TRBV6-5 and TRBJ2-6, with a weak D call TRBD2 (5 bases). The CDR3 sequence is 16 residues long. CDR1 MNHEY and CDR2 SVGAGI come from the germline V gene. With 5 bases removed from V and 3 bases from J, the gap between germline ends came to 14 bases. The CDR3, as DNA: TGTGCCAGCAGTCTCGCTCCTGGAGGTGGGGCCAACGTCCTGACTTTC. Its protein product is CASSLAPGGGANVLTF.